This is a list of T cell receptor beta chains from one sample in a study of blood T cells in healthy people across ages. TCRdb re-called the 5' RACE reads with MiXCR, one entry per CDR3 protein. The sample lists 1.5 million to 2 million distinct CDR3 sequences, under 30% seen once, with more than 6% in the top ten. Input material: blood. Receptors originate from a woman under 40 in good health. CDR3s include the opening cysteine and the closing phenylalanine or tryptophan. A D gene is named only where the DNA matches it firmly. The listing skips clone size in some rows; elsewhere it reads once, few, many or a size class.

v_call: TRBV10-3
clone_size: many
d_call: .
j_call: TRBJ2-5
cdr3_aa: CAISEGDGRKKTQYF
cdr3_nt: TGTGCCATCAGTGAGGGGGACGGACGCAAGAAGACCCAGTACTTC

v_call: TRBV6-5
clone_size: many
d_call: TRBD2
j_call: TRBJ2-5
cdr3_aa: CASSYVRGEQYF
cdr3_nt: TGTGCCAGCAGTTACGTCCGGGGGGAGCAGTACTTC

v_call: TRBV7-2
clone_size: .
d_call: TRBD1
j_call: TRBJ1-5
cdr3_aa: CASSRIQGARQPQHF
cdr3_nt: TGTGCCAGCAGCCGGATACAGGGGGCGCGTCAGCCCCAGCATTTT

v_call: TRBV20-1
clone_size: many
d_call: TRBD1
j_call: TRBJ2-7
cdr3_aa: CSARAWRGTGDYEQYF
cdr3_nt: TGCAGTGCTAGAGCTTGGCGGGGGACAGGGGATTACGAGCAGTACTTC

v_call: TRBV18
clone_size: .
d_call: TRBD1
j_call: TRBJ1-2
cdr3_aa: CASSTTGQFYGYTF
cdr3_nt: TGTGCCAGCTCAACTACGGGACAGTTCTATGGCTACACCTTC

v_call: TRBV7-9
clone_size: few
d_call: .
j_call: TRBJ2-7
cdr3_aa: CASSPTRFSYEQYF
cdr3_nt: TGTGCCAGCAGCCCCACTAGGTTTAGCTACGAGCAGTACTTC

v_call: TRBV29-1
clone_size: few
d_call: .
j_call: TRBJ2-2
cdr3_aa: CTVGSTGELFF
cdr3_nt: TGCACGGTCGGGAGCACCGGGGAGCTGTTTTTT

v_call: TRBV4-2
clone_size: .
d_call: .
j_call: TRBJ2-5
cdr3_aa: CASSQEGDGRGQETQYF
cdr3_nt: TGTGCCAGCAGCCAAGAAGGGGACGGGCGGGGCCAAGAGACCCAGTACTTC

v_call: TRBV7-9
clone_size: many
d_call: .
j_call: TRBJ1-2
cdr3_aa: CASSSLQGKFYGYTF
cdr3_nt: TGTGCCAGCAGCTCCCTTCAGGGGAAATTCTATGGCTACACCTTC

v_call: TRBV10-2
clone_size: .
d_call: .
j_call: TRBJ2-1
cdr3_aa: CASSAVYLSYNEQFF
cdr3_nt: TGCGCCAGCAGTGCGGTCTACTTGAGTTACAATGAGCAGTTCTTC

v_call: TRBV4-3
clone_size: .
d_call: .
j_call: TRBJ2-5
cdr3_aa: CASSQDLGLEKYEQYF
cdr3_nt: TGCGCCAGCAGCCAGGATCTGGGGCTAGAAAAATACGAACAGTACTTC

v_call: TRBV20-1
clone_size: .
d_call: TRBD2
j_call: TRBJ2-1
cdr3_aa: CSAASTSGQTYNEQFF
cdr3_nt: TGCAGTGCTGCATCAACTAGCGGTCAAACCTACAATGAGCAGTTCTTC

v_call: TRBV7-9
clone_size: few
d_call: .
j_call: TRBJ1-1
cdr3_aa: CASSLIPMNTEAFF
cdr3_nt: TGTGCCAGCAGCTTGATCCCTATGAACACTGAAGCTTTCTTT

v_call: TRBV6-2/TRBV6-3
clone_size: few
d_call: TRBD2
j_call: TRBJ2-1
cdr3_aa: CASSRGLANSYNEQFF
cdr3_nt: TGTGCCAGCAGTCGAGGACTAGCGAACTCCTACAATGAGCAGTTCTTC

v_call: TRBV11-2
clone_size: few
d_call: TRBD1
j_call: TRBJ2-3
cdr3_aa: CASSLGGQGKDTQYF
cdr3_nt: TGTGCCAGCAGCTTAGGGGGACAGGGGAAAGATACGCAGTATTTT